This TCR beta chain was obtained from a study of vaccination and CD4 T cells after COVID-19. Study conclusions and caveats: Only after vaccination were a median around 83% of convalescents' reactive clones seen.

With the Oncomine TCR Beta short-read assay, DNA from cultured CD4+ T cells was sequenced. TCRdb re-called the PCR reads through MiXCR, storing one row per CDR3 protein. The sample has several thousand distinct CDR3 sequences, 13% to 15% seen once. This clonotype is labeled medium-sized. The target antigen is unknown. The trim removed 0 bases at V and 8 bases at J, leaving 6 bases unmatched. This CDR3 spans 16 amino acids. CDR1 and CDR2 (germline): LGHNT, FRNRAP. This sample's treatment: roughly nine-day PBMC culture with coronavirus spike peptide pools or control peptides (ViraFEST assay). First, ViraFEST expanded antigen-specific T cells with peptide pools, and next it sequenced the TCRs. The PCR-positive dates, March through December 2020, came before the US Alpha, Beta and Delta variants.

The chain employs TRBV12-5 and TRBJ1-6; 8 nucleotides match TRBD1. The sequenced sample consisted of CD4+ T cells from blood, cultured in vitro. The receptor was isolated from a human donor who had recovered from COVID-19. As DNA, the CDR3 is TGTGCTAGTGGTTTGGTACCAGGGGGCAAGGATTCACCCCTCCACTTT. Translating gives CASGLVPGGKDSPLHF.